Presented here are 4 T cell receptor beta chains from one specimen sequenced in a study of CD8 T cells in Susac syndrome. An amount of RNA that ranged from about 0.45 to 1 ug was reverse transcribed with random hexamers. TCRdb fed the immunoSEQ multiplex PCR reads into MiXCR, producing one record per CDR3 protein. This sample has around 26,000 distinct CDR3 sequences, with around 94% found just once. Sequencing was performed on CD8+ T cells from PBMCs. The source is a human donor in good health.

V gene TRBV4-3 combines with J gene TRBJ1-1; D is possibly TRBD1 (6 bases). V was clipped by 1 base and J by 3 bases, with 24 bases between them. CDR1 and CDR2 (germline): LGHNA, YSLEER. The CDR3 runs to 19 residues. CDR3 residues: CASSQGIVNRDGWDTEAFF. CDR3 nucleotides: TGCGCCAGCAGCCAAGGAATTGTAAACAGGGATGGTTGGGACACTGAAGCTTTCTTT.

The CDR3: CASSLALTRINTEAFF. DNA for the CDR3: TGTGCCAGCAGCTTAGCTTTAACTCGGATAAACACTGAAGCTTTCTTT. The chain combines TRBV7-2 with TRBJ1-1; D is unresolved. CDR3 length: 16 residues. CDR1 and CDR2 from the germline V gene are SGHTA and FQGNSA. V was shortened by 0 bases and J by 2 bases, with 13 bases between the two germline ends.

This clonotype was observed a few times. V usage is TRBV6-5 and J usage is TRBJ1-2; 8 nucleotides line up with TRBD1. This CDR3 is built from 14 residues. The germline CDR1 and CDR2 sequences are MNHEY and SVGAGI. Germline trimming cut 4 bases from V and 4 bases from J; bases unmatched to any gene: 5. DNA for the CDR3: TGTGCCAGCAGTTCACGACAGGGGCCCTATGGCTACACCTTC. Translation: CASSSRQGPYGYTF.

The rearrangement uses TRBV5-4 and TRBJ2-4; D may be TRBD1 (6 bases). CDR3 length equals 14 residues. Germline V gives CDR1 SGHNT, CDR2 YYREEE (reference sequence). V lost 3 bases, J lost 2 bases, and 9 bases lay in between. The CDR3 loop reads CASSSGDTKNIQYF. In nucleotides, the CDR3 is TGTGCCAGCAGCTCAGGGGATACCAAAAACATTCAGTACTTC.